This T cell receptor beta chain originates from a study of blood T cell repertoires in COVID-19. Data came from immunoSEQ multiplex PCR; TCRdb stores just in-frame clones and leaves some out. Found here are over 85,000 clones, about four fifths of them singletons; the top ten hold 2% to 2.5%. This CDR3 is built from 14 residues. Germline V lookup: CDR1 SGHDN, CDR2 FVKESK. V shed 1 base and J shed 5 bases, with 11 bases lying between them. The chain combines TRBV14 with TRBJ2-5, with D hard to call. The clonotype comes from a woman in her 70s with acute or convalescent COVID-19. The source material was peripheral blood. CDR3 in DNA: TGTGCCAGCAGCCAAGGAAACTTTGAGGAGACCCAGTACTTC. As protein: CASSQGNFEETQYF.